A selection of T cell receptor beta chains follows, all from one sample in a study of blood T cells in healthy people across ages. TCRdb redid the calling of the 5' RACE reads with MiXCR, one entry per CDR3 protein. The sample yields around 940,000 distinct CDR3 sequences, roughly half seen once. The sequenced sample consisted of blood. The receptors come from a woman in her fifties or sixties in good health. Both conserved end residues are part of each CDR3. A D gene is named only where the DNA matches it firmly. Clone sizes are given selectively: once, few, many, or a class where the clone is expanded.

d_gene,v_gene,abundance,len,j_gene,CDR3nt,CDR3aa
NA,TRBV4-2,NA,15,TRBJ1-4,TGTGCCAGCACCCGAAGTCGGACAAGCGGTGAAAAACTGTTTTTT,CASTRSRTSGEKLFF
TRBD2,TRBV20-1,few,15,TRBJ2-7,TGCAGTGCTATCCCAGGACTAGCGGGGGGTTCCGAGCAGTACTTC,CSAIPGLAGGSEQYF
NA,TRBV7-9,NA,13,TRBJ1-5,TGTGCCAGCAGCTATACAGGGAGTCAGCCCCAGCATTTT,CASSYTGSQPQHF
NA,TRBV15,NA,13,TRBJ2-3,TGTGCCACCAGCAGAGATCTCGGGGATACGCAGTATTTT,CATSRDLGDTQYF
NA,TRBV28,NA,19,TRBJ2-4,TGTGCCAGCAGGGAGAACAGACAGGCCGTCCAGCTAGCCAAAAACATTCAGTACTTC,CASRENRQAVQLAKNIQYF
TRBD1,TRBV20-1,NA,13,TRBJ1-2,TGCAGTGCTCAAAGAGAGGGGGCGGATGGCTACACCTTC,CSAQREGADGYTF
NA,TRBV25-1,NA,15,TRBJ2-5,TGTGCCAGCAGTGGGGGACAAGTTCGACAAGAGACCCAGTACTTC,CASSGGQVRQETQYF
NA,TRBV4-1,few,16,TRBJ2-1,TGCGCCAGCAGCCAAGATGTAGTGGGGCCCCAGGGAGGGCAGTTCTTC,CASSQDVVGPQGGQFF
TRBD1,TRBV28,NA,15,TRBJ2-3,TGTGCCAGCAGTCCCAGGGGCCAGGGGGAAGATACGCAGTATTTT,CASSPRGQGEDTQYF
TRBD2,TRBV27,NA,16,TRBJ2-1,TGTGCCAGCAGACCCACTACCAGCGGGGGGATGGATGAGCAGTTCTTC,CASRPTTSGGMDEQFF
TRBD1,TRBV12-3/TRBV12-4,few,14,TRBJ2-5,TGTGCCAGCGAAAGGGGACAGGCCCAAGAGACCCAGTACTTC,CASERGQAQETQYF
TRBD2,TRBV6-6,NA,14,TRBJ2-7,TGTGCCAGCAGAGGGACTAGCGGCCTCTACGAGCAGTACTTC,CASRGTSGLYEQYF
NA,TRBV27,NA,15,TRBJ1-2,TGTGCCAGCAGTTTCTACGGAGCCTCTAACTATGGCTACACCTTC,CASSFYGASNYGYTF
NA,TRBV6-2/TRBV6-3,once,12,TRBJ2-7,TGTGCCAGCAGCGACGGACCCCGCGAGCAGTACTTC,CASSDGPREQYF
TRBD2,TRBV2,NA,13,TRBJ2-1,TGTGCCAGCAGAGCAGCGGGAGGTCGTGAGCAGTTCTTC,CASRAAGGREQFF
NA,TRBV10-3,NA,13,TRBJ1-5,TGTGCCATCAGTGATGGACAGAATCAGCCCCAGCATTTT,CAISDGQNQPQHF
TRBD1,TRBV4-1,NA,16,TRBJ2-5,TGCGCCAGCAGCACCCGACAGGGAAGGGGGCCAAGGGCCCAGTACTTC,CASSTRQGRGPRAQYF
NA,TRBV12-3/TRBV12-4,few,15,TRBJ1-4,TGTGCCAGCAGTTTAAACCCGTCTTTCAATGAAAAACTGTTTTTT,CASSLNPSFNEKLFF
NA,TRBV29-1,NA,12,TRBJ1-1,TGCAGCGCCCAGGGGTTCGACACTGAAGCTTTCTTT,CSAQGFDTEAFF
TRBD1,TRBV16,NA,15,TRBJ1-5,TGTGCCAGCAGCCAACTCGGACAGGTCAATCAGCCCCAGCATTTT,CASSQLGQVNQPQHF
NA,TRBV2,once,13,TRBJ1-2,TGTGCCAGTACCTACCAGGGCGCGGGTGGCTACACCTTC,CASTYQGAGGYTF
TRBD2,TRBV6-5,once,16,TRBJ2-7,TGTGCCAGCAGTAACCGTGGACTAGCGGGAGGTGATGAGCAGTACTTC,CASSNRGLAGGDEQYF
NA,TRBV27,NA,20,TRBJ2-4,TGTGCCAGCAGGCCGCCCTTGAGTCGTGGGAGCAGCGGGGCCAAAAACATTCAGTACTTC,CASRPPLSRGSSGAKNIQYF
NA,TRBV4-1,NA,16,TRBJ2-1,TGCGCCAGCAGCCATGGTTCGCAGGGTAGGACCTATGAGCAGTTCTTC,CASSHGSQGRTYEQFF
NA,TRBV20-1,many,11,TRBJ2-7,TGCAGCACTTCACCATCCTACGAGCAGTACTTC,CSTSPSYEQYF
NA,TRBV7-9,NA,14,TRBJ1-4,TGTGCCAGCCAAATGGGAGGGGGAGACGAAAAACTGTTTTTT,CASQMGGGDEKLFF
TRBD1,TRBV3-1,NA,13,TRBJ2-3,TGTGCCAGCAGCCAAGCGACAGGGTCCCCGCAGTATTTT,CASSQATGSPQYF
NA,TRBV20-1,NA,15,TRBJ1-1,TGCAGTGCTAGAGCTCTGCAGGGATGGGCCACTGAAGCTTTCTTT,CSARALQGWATEAFF
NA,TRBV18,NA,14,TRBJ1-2,TGTGCCAGCTCAACGACAGCAAATCCCTATGGCTACACCTTC,CASSTTANPYGYTF
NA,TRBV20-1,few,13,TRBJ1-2,TGCAGTGGTTCCCCTGTGGCAGCCCGTGGCTACACCTTC,CSGSPVAARGYTF
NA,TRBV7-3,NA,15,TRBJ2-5,TGTGCCAGCAGCTTACACCTTGGGGCACAAGAGACCCAGTACTTC,CASSLHLGAQETQYF
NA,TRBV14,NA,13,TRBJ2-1,TGTGCCAGCAGCCAAGTTCGGGTAGGGGGGCAGTTCTTC,CASSQVRVGGQFF
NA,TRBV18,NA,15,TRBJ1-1,TGTGCCAGCTCATCCAGGAGGGACGAGATCGCTGAAGCTTTCTTT,CASSSRRDEIAEAFF
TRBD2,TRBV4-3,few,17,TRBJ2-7,TGCGCCAGCAGCCAGAAGGAAGATAGCGGGAGTACCTACGAGCAGTACTTC,CASSQKEDSGSTYEQYF
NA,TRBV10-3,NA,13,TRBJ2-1,TGTGCCATCCACGATGGCGGTGGGAGTGGACAGTTCTTC,CAIHDGGGSGQFF
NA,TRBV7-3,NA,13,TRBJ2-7,TGTGCCAGCAGCTCGACAGTTAACCACGAGCAGTACTTC,CASSSTVNHEQYF
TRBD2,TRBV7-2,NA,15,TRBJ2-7,TGTGCCAGCAACTTAGTTACTAGCGGTTACAATGAGCAGTACTTC,CASNLVTSGYNEQYF
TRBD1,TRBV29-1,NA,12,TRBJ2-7,TGCAGCATAGGACAGGCTTCCTACGAGCAGTACTTC,CSIGQASYEQYF
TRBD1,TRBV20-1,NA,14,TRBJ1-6,TGCAGTGCGCGGACAGGTTCCTATAATTCACCCCTCCACTTT,CSARTGSYNSPLHF
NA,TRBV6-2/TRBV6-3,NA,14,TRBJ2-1,TGTGCCAGCAGTTCTTATCCCGCTAATGGAGAGCAGTTCTTC,CASSSYPANGEQFF
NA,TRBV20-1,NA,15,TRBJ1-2,TGCAGCGCTTTACAACCCGACAGGAATCCCTATGGCTACACCTTC,CSALQPDRNPYGYTF
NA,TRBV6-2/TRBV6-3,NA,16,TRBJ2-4,TGTGCCAGCAGTTACTACCCCGTTAAGGACAAAAACATTCAGTACTTC,CASSYYPVKDKNIQYF
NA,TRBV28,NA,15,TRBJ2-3,TGTGCCAGCAGTTTGTGGGTGCAGGGGACAGATACGCAGTATTTT,CASSLWVQGTDTQYF
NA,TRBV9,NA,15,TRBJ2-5,TGTGCCAGCAGCAGATACTCACAATCGGCCAATGAGCAGTACTTC,CASSRYSQSANEQYF
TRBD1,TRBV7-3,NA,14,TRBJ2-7,TGTGCCAGCAGCTTATTCACAGGGGGCTACGAGCAGTACTTC,CASSLFTGGYEQYF
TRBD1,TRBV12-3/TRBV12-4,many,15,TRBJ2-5,TGTGCCAGCAGTTTATCTACAGGGGGCCGGGAGACCCAGTACTTC,CASSLSTGGRETQYF
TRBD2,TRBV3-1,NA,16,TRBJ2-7,TGTGCCAGCAGCCAAGATAAGCTAGCGGGAGGTAGCGAGCAGTACTTC,CASSQDKLAGGSEQYF